The 30 T cell receptor beta chains below were found in one sample sequenced in a study of PD-L1 blockade in urothelial cancer (dated by TCRdb to about 2017). The library was produced with the immunoSEQ multiplex PCR assay. TCRdb limited this immuneACCESS table to in-frame rearrangements with V and J called. A share of clones is missing; checked studies link under half to unresolved V genes, and the rest is unexplained. The sample records tens of thousands of clones, roughly 82% of which are singletons. Roughly 3.2% of the sample belongs to the ten largest clones. This material consisted of PBMCs, taken around atezolizumab (anti-PD-L1) treatment. The origin of the receptors is a man in his sixties or seventies with urothelial cancer.

This clone has just a few counts. The chain joins TRBV4-3 to TRBJ1-2; 8 bases align to TRBD1. Unmatched junction bases numbered 10, after V lost 4 bases and J lost 0 bases. Germline V CDR1 and CDR2: LGHNA, YSLEER. The CDR3 is 17 residues long. The CDR3 coding sequence is TGCGCCAGCAGCCCGACAGGGGCGCCCCTAGCTAACTATGGCTACACCTTC. As protein: CASSPTGAPLANYGYTF.

This chain joins TRBV7-3 and TRBJ2-7, with D perhaps TRBD2 (6 bases). The V end lost 9 bases, the J end lost 1 base, and 13 bases lay between the germline ends. Germline values: CDR1 SGHTA, CDR2 FQGTGA. This CDR3 comprises 13 residues. The CDR3 here is CASAGPPSYEQYF. As DNA, the CDR3 is TGTGCCAGTGCGGGACCGCCATCCTACGAGCAGTACTTC.

The V call is TRBV28, the J call TRBJ1-2; TRBD1 is a possible D gene (6 bases). This CDR3 region has 12 residues. Trimming removed 6 bases from V and 7 bases from J, with 12 bases in between. Germline CDR1 MDHEN, CDR2 SYDVKM. CDR3 amino acids: CASREGGGGYTF. The CDR3 nucleotides read TGTGCCAGCAGGGAGGGGGGGGGTGGCTACACCTTC.

This clone has just a few counts. This rearrangement joins TRBV9 to TRBJ1-3; 9 bases match TRBD1. V was clipped by 0 bases and J by 2 bases; unmatched bases: 3. Germline V gene lookup returns CDR1 SGDLS and CDR2 YYNGEE. The CDR3 length is 16 residues. The CDR3 is CASSVEQGAAGNTIYF. CDR3 nucleotides: TGTGCCAGCAGCGTAGAACAGGGGGCGGCTGGAAACACCATATATTTT.

The gene calls are TRBV9 and TRBJ1-1; 9 nucleotides align to TRBD1. Germline values: CDR1 SGDLS, CDR2 YYNGEE. This CDR3 has 14 amino acids. V was clipped by 4 bases and J by 3 bases; unmatched bases: 4. Here the CDR3 reads CASSPGQGYTEAFF. In DNA, the CDR3 is TGTGCCAGCAGCCCGGGACAGGGCTACACTGAAGCTTTCTTT.

This clone was recorded once. This chain links TRBV11-2 with TRBJ2-5; 8 bases agree with TRBD1. Per germline, CDR1 SGHAT and CDR2 FQNNGV. The CDR3 runs 14 residues. The trim removed 5 bases at V and 2 bases at J, leaving 4 bases unmatched. CDR3 loop: CASSQGQAQETQYF. The DNA for the CDR3 is TGTGCCAGCAGCCAGGGACAGGCACAAGAGACCCAGTACTTC.

In its sample, this clone was seen once. The chain employs TRBV5-6 and TRBJ1-3; TRBD1 is a possible D gene (5 bases). Germline values: CDR1 SGHDT, CDR2 YYEEEE. V lost 3 bases and J 2 bases, leaving 18 bases between the germline ends. This CDR3 has 17 residues. The CDR3 reads CASSSSPTVLAGNTIYF. CDR3 bases: TGTGCCAGCAGCTCGTCCCCGACAGTGCTCGCTGGAAACACCATATATTTT.

The genes are TRBV6-5 and TRBJ2-7; TRBD1 is a possible D gene (6 bases). The germline V gene encodes CDR1 MNHEY and CDR2 SVGAGI. V lost 6 bases, J lost 2 bases, and 11 bases lay in between. CDR3 size: 13 residues. The CDR3 spells CASSMGQAYEQYF. CDR3 DNA sequence: TGTGCCAGCAGCATGGGACAAGCCTACGAGCAGTACTTC.

This clone was seen only once. The chain has TRBV4-1 and TRBJ2-7; 13 nucleotides line up with TRBD2. Germline CDR1 reads MGHRA; CDR2 reads YSYEKL. Trimming at V came to 4 bases and at J to 0 bases, leaving 9 bases not matched to a gene. This CDR3 has 18 residues. The CDR3 region has the DNA TGCGCCAGCAGCCTAGGACTAGCGGGGGACCTATACTCCTACGAGCAGTACTTC. Its translation is CASSLGLAGDLYSYEQYF.

V and J are TRBV27 and TRBJ2-1, with D perhaps TRBD2 (6 bases). The CDR3 extends over 15 amino acids. Trimming left V 3 bases short and J 1 base short, with 10 bases between. Germline CDR1 reads MNHEY; CDR2 reads SMNVEV (reference sequence). The CDR3 protein is CASSFPGGSYNEQFF. CDR3 in DNA: TGTGCCAGCAGTTTTCCTGGGGGGTCCTACAATGAGCAGTTCTTC.

The chain carries TRBV28 and TRBJ2-1; D is perhaps TRBD1 (6 bases). V lost 6 bases and J 9 bases, leaving 21 bases between the germline ends. The CDR3 is made up of 15 amino acids. Germline-derived CDR1 and CDR2 are MDHEN and SYDVKM. The CDR3: CASRGPWVRGIEQFF. In nucleotides, the CDR3 is TGTGCCAGCAGGGGGCCTTGGGTCAGGGGCATTGAGCAGTTCTTC.

The J gene is TRBJ1-2, the V gene TRBV6-5, with D tentatively TRBD1 (5 bases). Germline loops: CDR1 MNHEY, CDR2 SVGAGI. This CDR3 contains 12 residues. Trimming left V 7 bases short and J 3 bases short, with 9 bases between. The CDR3 DNA reads TGTGCCAGCAAACAACAGGACTATGGCTACACCTTC. Translating it yields CASKQQDYGYTF.

This sequence joins TRBV18 and TRBJ1-1; TRBD1 is a possible D gene (6 bases). V was pared by 4 bases and J by 1 base, with 10 bases between. The CDR3 contains 14 residues. Germline loops: CDR1 KGHSH, CDR2 LQKENI. The CDR3 sequence: CASSLQGENTEAFF. The CDR3 nucleotides read TGTGCCAGCTCACTACAGGGAGAGAACACTGAAGCTTTCTTT.

J is TRBJ2-1 and V is TRBV11-2; D is uncertain. V was clipped by 5 bases and J by 8 bases, with 13 bases between them. Germline V lookup: CDR1 SGHAT, CDR2 FQNNGV. The CDR3 has 13 residues. The CDR3 DNA reads as TGTGCCAGCAGCATAACTCGCCTTGATGAGCAGTTCTTC. Protein product: CASSITRLDEQFF.

V gene TRBV7-8 combines with J gene TRBJ2-5, with 9 bases fitting TRBD2. This CDR3 contains 16 residues. The V gene's germline CDR1 is SGHVS and CDR2 FQNEAQ. J lost 2 bases, V lost 1 base, and 5 bases had no gene match. This CDR3 is CASSLGGRGQQETQYF. For the CDR3, the DNA is TGTGCCAGCAGCTTAGGCGGGAGGGGTCAACAAGAGACCCAGTACTTC.

The V gene is TRBV30, the J gene TRBJ2-1, with TRBD2 matching over 9 bases. The CDR3 runs 15 residues. With 2 bases clipped from V and 6 bases from J, the junction kept 8 bases outside the gene matches. Per the germline V gene, CDR1 is GTSNPN and CDR2 is SVGIG (reference sequence). The CDR3 nucleotides are TGTGCCTGGAGTCCCGGAAGGCGGGGGGGCAATGAGCAGTTCTTC. Translating gives CAWSPGRRGGNEQFF.

The V gene is TRBV4-3, the J gene TRBJ2-3; D remains unclear. In germline, CDR1 is LGHNA, CDR2 YSLEER. This CDR3 has 14 amino acids. Trimming left V 4 bases short and J 0 bases short, with 8 bases between. The CDR3 is CASSPGGSTDTQYF. CDR3 DNA sequence: TGCGCCAGCAGCCCTGGCGGCAGCACAGATACGCAGTATTTT.

The chain couples TRBV9 to TRBJ2-3; 7 positions match TRBD2. In germline, CDR1 is SGDLS, CDR2 YYNGEE. V shed 4 bases and J 4 bases; nucleotides not matched to a gene: 12. The CDR3 spans 16 residues. The CDR3 sequence: CASSPRGVAGADTQYF. CDR3 coding DNA: TGTGCCAGCAGCCCCCGGGGGGTTGCGGGCGCAGATACGCAGTATTTT.

CDR3 in amino acids: CATISGEGYEQYF. CDR3 nucleotides: TGTGCCACAATCTCAGGGGAGGGTTACGAGCAGTACTTC. The chain combines TRBV10-3 with TRBJ2-7; possible D gene TRBD2, 7 bases. This CDR3 is built from 13 residues. The germline V gene encodes CDR1 ENHRY and CDR2 SYGVKD. Trimming took 10 bases from V and 4 from J, leaving 17 bases between them.

The rearrangement uses TRBV4-3 and TRBJ1-2; the D gene is possibly TRBD1 (6 bases). The V end was cut by 4 bases, the J end by 0 bases, with 12 bases between. The CDR3 is made up of 15 amino acids. CDR1 and CDR2 from the germline V gene are LGHNA and YSLEER. The CDR3 protein is CASSLRRTANYGYTF. The DNA for the CDR3 is TGCGCCAGCAGCCTTCGCCGGACAGCTAACTATGGCTACACCTTC.

This clone was seen only a few times. This chain links TRBV18 with TRBJ2-6, with D perhaps matching TRBD1 (5 bases). Trimming removed 9 bases from V and 0 bases from J, with 9 bases in between. The CDR3 consists of 14 residues. Germline V gene data show CDR1 as KGHSH and CDR2 as LQKENI. The CDR3, as DNA: TGTGCCAGTCGAAGGGGCTCTGGGGCCAACGTCCTGACTTTC. This translates into CASRRGSGANVLTF.

This chain links TRBV14 with TRBJ1-1, with a weak D call TRBD1 (6 bases). Germline loops: CDR1 SGHDN, CDR2 FVKESK. The CDR3 runs to 15 residues. The V and J ends lost 2 bases and 2 bases respectively, with 12 bases between them. CDR3 coding DNA: TGTGCCAGCAGCCAATGGGACATAGCAAACACTGAAGCTTTCTTT. The encoded protein is CASSQWDIANTEAFF.

This rearrangement joins TRBV5-1 to TRBJ2-1; possibly TRBD1 for D (8 bases). The CDR3 spans 17 residues. With 4 bases removed from V and 8 bases from J, the gap between germline ends came to 25 bases. CDR1 is SGHRS and CDR2 is YFSETQ in the germline V gene. CDR3 region: CASSRQEGGAGGDEQFF. The CDR3 DNA reads as TGCGCCAGCAGCCGTCAAGAGGGGGGGGCAGGGGGCGATGAGCAGTTCTTC.

The V and J genes are TRBV7-3 and TRBJ2-5, with 14 bases identical to TRBD2. The germline gives CDR1 SGHTA, CDR2 FQGTGA. CDR3 length: 14 residues. Germline trimming cut 4 bases from V and 7 bases from J; bases unmatched to any gene: 2. CDR3: CASSSGLAGGTQYF. CDR3 sequence (DNA): TGTGCCAGCAGCTCAGGACTAGCGGGAGGGACCCAGTACTTC.

This clone turned up a few times. This chain uses TRBV6-5 with TRBJ1-2; possibly TRBD1 for D (5 bases). V was clipped by 6 bases and J by 8 bases, with 19 bases between them. CDR3 size: 14 residues. The germline gives CDR1 MNHEY, CDR2 SVGAGI. The CDR3 spells CASRLGASSRGYTF. For the CDR3, the DNA is TGTGCCAGCAGGCTAGGGGCGAGTTCGAGAGGCTACACCTTC.

The DNA for the CDR3 is TGTGCCAGCCGGGACGAGCGGGACACCGGGGAGCTGTTTTTT. Its protein is CASRDERDTGELFF. The chain couples TRBV25-1 to TRBJ2-2, with a tentative D call TRBD2 (6 bases). Germline values: CDR1 MGHDK, CDR2 SYGVNS. The CDR3 sequence is 14 residues long. V was trimmed by 8 bases and J by 3 bases, leaving 13 bases between them.

The CDR3 coding sequence is TGTGCCAGCAGTGAAGCCACAGGGGGGGAAGCTTTCTTT. Encoded protein: CASSEATGGEAFF. V usage is TRBV2 and J usage is TRBJ1-1; 8 bases match TRBD1. Germline V gene sequence: CDR1 SNHLY, CDR2 FYNNEI. V shed 0 bases and J 8 bases; nucleotides not matched to a gene: 2. This CDR3 region has 13 residues.

V usage is TRBV2 and J usage is TRBJ2-1, with 8 bases aligning to TRBD2. Germline V gene sequence: CDR1 SNHLY, CDR2 FYNNEI. This CDR3 has 15 amino acids. Trimming removed 4 bases from V and 3 bases from J; junction bases left unmatched: 5. The CDR3 DNA is TGTGCCAGCAGTGGAACTAGCGGAAACTACAATGAGCAGTTCTTC. It specifies CASSGTSGNYNEQFF.

V and J are TRBV5-1 and TRBJ1-1; TRBD1 is a possible D gene (5 bases). Per germline, CDR1 SGHRS and CDR2 YFSETQ. This CDR3 region has 14 residues. The V end lost 1 base, the J end lost 3 bases, and 10 bases lay between the germline ends. Written as DNA, the CDR3 is TGCGCCAGCAGCTTGTGGGGGACTGACACTGAAGCTTTCTTT. Translation: CASSLWGTDTEAFF. The full variable domain, its missing parts supplied by reference TRBV5-1 and TRBJ1-1, is KAGVTQTPRYLIKTRGQQVTLSCSPISGHRSVSWYQQTPGQGLQFLFEYFSETQRNKGNFPGRFSGRQFSNSRSEMNVSTLELGDSALYLCASSLWGTDTEAFFGQGTRLTVV.

V gene TRBV9 combines with J gene TRBJ2-1, with TRBD2 identical over 11 bases. The CDR3 is 16 residues long. The germline CDR1 and CDR2 sequences are SGDLS and YYNGEE. V shed 3 bases, J shed 7 bases, and the junction held 9 bases outside the gene matches. DNA for the CDR3: TGTGCCAGCAGCGCCCAACTAGCGGGGGTCCTTAATGAGCAGTTCTTC. Amino acids: CASSAQLAGVLNEQFF.